One sample yielded the 3 T cell receptor beta chains listed below, sequenced in a study of beta chain features in type 1 diabetes. Expressed TCRB transcripts were sequenced because the isolated RNA had all been reverse transcribed beforehand. TCRdb keeps only in-frame clones here, not all; method: immunoSEQ multiplex PCR. The sample comprises under 950,000 clones, around a sixth of which are singletons, and around 0.02% rests with the top ten. Specimen: naive CD4+ T cells from blood. The receptor source for this set is a woman younger than 35 in good health.

This clone was counted a few times. The rearrangement joins TRBV27 to TRBJ2-3; 9 bases fit TRBD2. The CDR3 runs 13 residues. V gave up 8 bases and J gave up 4 bases; unmatched junction bases: 4. Germline V gene lookup returns CDR1 MNHEY and CDR2 SMNVEV (reference sequence). CDR3: CASALAGSDTQYF. CDR3 bases: TGTGCCAGCGCTCTAGCGGGGTCAGATACGCAGTATTTT.

This clone turned up a few times. The chain has TRBV20-1 and TRBJ2-1; D gene unclear. Trimming stripped 5 bases from V and 1 base from J, with 3 bases between. CDR1 is DFQATT and CDR2 is SNEGSKA in the germline V gene (reference sequence). The CDR3 is made up of 11 amino acids. This chain's CDR3 is CSALSYNEQFF. In DNA, the CDR3 is TGCAGTGCTCTTTCCTACAATGAGCAGTTCTTC.

The gene calls are TRBV7-3 and TRBJ2-3, with D maybe TRBD2 (6 bases). CDR3 length: 14 amino acids. CDR1 and CDR2 (germline): SGHTA, FQGTGA. Trimming shortened V by 10 bases and J by 1 base, and 15 bases separated the two germline ends. CDR3 sequence reads: CANLGSCGTDTQYF. In DNA form, the CDR3 reads TGTGCCAACCTCGGGAGTTGCGGCACAGATACGCAGTATTTT.